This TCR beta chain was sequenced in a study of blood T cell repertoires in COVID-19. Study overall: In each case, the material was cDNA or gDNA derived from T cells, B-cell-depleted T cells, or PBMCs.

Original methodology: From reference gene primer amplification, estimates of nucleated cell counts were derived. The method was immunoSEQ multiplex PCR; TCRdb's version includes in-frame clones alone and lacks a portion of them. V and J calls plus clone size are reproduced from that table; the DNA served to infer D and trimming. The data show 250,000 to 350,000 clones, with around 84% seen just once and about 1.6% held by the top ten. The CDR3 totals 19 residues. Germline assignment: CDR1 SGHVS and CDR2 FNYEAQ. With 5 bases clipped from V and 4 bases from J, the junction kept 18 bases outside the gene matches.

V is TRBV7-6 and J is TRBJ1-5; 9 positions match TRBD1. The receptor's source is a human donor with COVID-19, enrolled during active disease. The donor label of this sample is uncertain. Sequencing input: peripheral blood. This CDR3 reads CASSAWFGDRDGDNQPQHF. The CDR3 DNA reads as TGTGCCAGCAGCGCCTGGTTCGGGGACAGGGACGGGGATAATCAGCCCCAGCATTTT.